This paragraph reports one T cell receptor (beta chain). Its specificity is not known. The data stem from a study of lymphopenia after photon versus proton radiotherapy. Only in-frame clones appear in the TCRdb table, and some are missing; sequencing was by immunoSEQ multiplex PCR. The sample lists 150,000 to 200,000 clones, roughly nine tenths seen once, with approximately 4.8% in the top ten. Study-wide results and limits: Relative stability marked proton patients; photon patients lost diversity and naive cells. Oligoclonal CD8+ Temra expansion after nadir drove photon patients' diversity drop. Survival link was tested only in deceased patients; proton benefit remains a possibility.

Sample: peripheral blood, taken from a patient treated with photon-based radiotherapy. The TCR was taken from a man in his forties or fifties with gastric cancer.

CDR3 protein: CASSFEGLVEKLFF. The CDR3 coding sequence is TGTGCCAGCAGCTTTGAGGGGCTGGTGGAAAAACTGTTTTTT. V gene TRBV7-9 combines with J gene TRBJ1-4, with D perhaps TRBD1 (5 bases). CDR1 and CDR2 (germline): SEHNR, FQNEAQ (reference sequence). Trimming took off 3 bases at V and 8 bases at J, with 13 bases between the two ends. CDR3 length equals 14 residues.